A single sample gave rise to the 24 T cell receptor beta chains below, sequenced in a study of radiation and T cells in renal cell carcinoma. Described time point: blood 4 weeks post-SBRT, at nephrectomy. The treatment was: 15 Gy SBRT to primary tumor, nephrectomy 4 weeks later. TCRdb keeps only in-frame clones here, not all; method: immunoSEQ multiplex PCR. The top ten clones hold about 7.2% of a sample with under 100,000 clones, around 83% of them seen once. The sequencing here drew on blood, taken from a patient whose treatment included radiotherapy and nephrectomy. These receptors were obtained from a man in his 60s with renal cell carcinoma.

The chain has TRBV6-1 and TRBJ2-7; D gene ambiguous. V lost 5 bases, J lost 8 bases, and 10 bases lay in between. Germline assignment: CDR1 MNHNS and CDR2 SASEGT. The CDR3 length is 11 residues. The CDR3 DNA reads TGTGCCAGCAGTCAAATGCCCCAGCAGTACTTC. Protein product: CASSQMPQQYF.

This clone was seen a few times. The chain links TRBV6-5 to TRBJ2-7, with a tentative D call TRBD1 (6 bases). CDR1 is MNHEY and CDR2 is SVGAGI in the germline V gene. Deletions cut 5 bases from V and 4 bases from J, with 12 bases between. The CDR3 consists of 13 residues. The CDR3 reads CASSPGTPYEQYF. Written as DNA, the CDR3 is TGTGCCAGCAGTCCCGGGACACCTTACGAGCAGTACTTC.

V gene TRBV2 combines with J gene TRBJ1-2; TRBD1 matches at 8 bases. Germline CDR1 SNHLY, CDR2 FYNNEI. After removal of 6 bases from V and 5 bases from J, the junction contained 8 bases not matched to a gene. This CDR3 is built from 14 residues. CDR3 DNA sequence: TGTGCCAGCAGGGACAGGGAAAAGGGATATGGCTACACCTTC. It codes for CASRDREKGYGYTF.

The genes are TRBV5-1 and TRBJ2-1, with 11 nucleotides matching TRBD2. From germline, CDR1 is SGHRS and CDR2 YFSETQ. V trimming: 3 bases; J trimming: 4 bases; junction bases outside the gene matches: 3. The CDR3 totals 15 residues. The chain's CDR3 is CASSWGTSGYNEQFF. For the CDR3, the DNA is TGCGCCAGCAGCTGGGGGACTAGCGGTTACAATGAGCAGTTCTTC. Full variable domain (rest looked up from reference TRBV5-1 and TRBJ2-1): KAGVTQTPRYLIKTRGQQVTLSCSPISGHRSVSWYQQTPGQGLQFLFEYFSETQRNKGNFPGRFSGRQFSNSRSEMNVSTLELGDSALYLCASSWGTSGYNEQFFGPGTRLTVL.

The chain couples TRBV10-3 to TRBJ2-3; 9 positions agree with TRBD2. The germline V gene has CDR1 ENHRY and CDR2 SYGVKD. The CDR3 spans 18 residues. J gave up 4 bases and V 5 bases, and 16 bases lay outside the gene matches. CDR3 in DNA: TGTGCCATCAGTCTGGGGGTTCTGGGACTAGCCACCCCAGATACGCAGTATTTT. It specifies CAISLGVLGLATPDTQYF.

This clone was counted at least ten times. One end of the junction fails to match germline, which may point to a read error. This chain joins TRBV6-1 and TRBJ1-2, with 10 bases lining up with TRBD1. Per the germline V gene, CDR1 is MNHNS and CDR2 is SASEGT. The CDR3 is 16 amino acids. The CDR3 coding sequence is TGTGCCATCAGTGAGCCTCGGACAGGGGGGTTGACTGGCTACACCTTC. This codes for CAISEPRTGGLTGYTF.

For the CDR3, the DNA is TGTGCCAGTAGTTCGACAGGCTCTCCCTACCAGCCCCAGCATTTT. It is translated as CASSSTGSPYQPQHF. This chain connects TRBV19 to TRBJ1-5; D may be TRBD1 (6 bases). Deletions cut 5 bases from V and 7 bases from J, with 18 bases between. Germline CDR1 and CDR2: LNHDA and SQIVND (reference sequence). CDR3 size: 15 residues.

The chain is built from TRBV25-1 and TRBJ2-7; 7 bases match TRBD2. Germline V lookup: CDR1 MGHDK, CDR2 SYGVNS. J gave up 6 bases and V 5 bases, and 13 bases lay outside the gene matches. The CDR3 totals 15 residues. This CDR3 reads CASSLGAGYGVEQYF. The CDR3 DNA reads as TGTGCCAGCAGTCTGGGAGCGGGATATGGGGTCGAGCAGTACTTC.

The chain recombines TRBV7-2 with TRBJ2-3; either TRBD1 or TRBD2 may supply D (5 bases each). V was clipped by 8 bases and J by 1 base, with 10 bases between them. This CDR3 spans 13 amino acids. The germline V gene encodes CDR1 SGHTA and CDR2 FQGNSA. CDR3 sequence reads: CASSWDGTDTQYF. The CDR3 DNA is TGTGCCAGCTCCTGGGACGGCACAGATACGCAGTATTTT.

The sample holds one count of this clone. The V call is TRBV25-1, the J call TRBJ2-2, with TRBD1 matching 7 bases. V lost 6 bases, J lost 0 bases, and 1 base stayed unmatched. The germline CDR1 and CDR2 sequences are MGHDK and SYGVNS. CDR3 size: 14 residues. The CDR3 region has the DNA TGTGCCAGCAGAGGACAGGCGAACACCGGGGAGCTGTTTTTT. Amino acid sequence: CASRGQANTGELFF. Supplemented by reference TRBV25-1 and TRBJ2-2, the full variable domain reads EADIYQTPRYLVIGTGKKITLECSQTMGHDKMYWYQQDPGMELHLIHYSYGVNSTEKGDLSSESTVSRIRTEHFPLTLESARPSHTSQYLCASRGQANTGELFFGEGSRLTVL.

This rearrangement joins TRBV2 to TRBJ2-1, with TRBD2 matching over 7 bases. The V and J ends lost 1 base and 7 bases, in that order; junction bases with no gene match: 7. The CDR3 runs to 15 residues. CDR1 is SNHLY, CDR2 FYNNEI, per germline. The CDR3 here is CASSEEVAGGNEQFF. CDR3 DNA sequence: TGTGCCAGCAGTGAAGAGGTAGCGGGTGGGAATGAGCAGTTCTTC.

The rearrangement joins TRBV6-5 to TRBJ2-5, with a tentative D call TRBD2 (6 bases). Trimming pared 4 bases from V and 4 bases from J, leaving 16 bases between. The CDR3 has 15 residues. In germline, CDR1 is MNHEY, CDR2 SVGAGI. CDR3 nucleotides: TGTGCCAGCAGTTCCCCTCGGGGGTGGGGAGAGACCCAGTACTTC. This codes for CASSSPRGWGETQYF.

The CDR3 coding sequence is TGTGCCAGTAGTATTCGCAGGGGCCGAGAGACCCAGTACTTC. This codes for CASSIRRGRETQYF. The chain has TRBV19 and TRBJ2-5; maybe TRBD1 (6 bases). CDR3 length: 14 residues. Germline V CDR1 and CDR2: LNHDA, SQIVND (reference sequence). V was shortened by 3 bases and J by 4 bases, with 12 bases between the two germline ends.

The chain combines TRBV18 with TRBJ2-3; no firm D call. The CDR3 spans 13 residues. CDR1 is KGHSH and CDR2 is LQKENI in the germline V gene. V was shortened by 2 bases and J by 2 bases, with 5 bases between the two germline ends. The CDR3 DNA follows: TGTGCCAGCTCACCAGCGTACACAGATACGCAGTATTTT. Its protein is CASSPAYTDTQYF.

V is TRBV4-3 and J is TRBJ2-7; TRBD2 matches 15 bases. Germline CDR1 is LGHNA and CDR2 is YSLEER. V shed 6 bases, J shed 4 bases, and the junction held 4 bases outside the gene matches. The length of the CDR3 is 15 residues. The chain's CDR3 is CASRRGTSGGYEQYF. CDR3 DNA sequence: TGCGCCAGCAGACGCGGGACTAGCGGGGGGTACGAGCAGTACTTC.

This chain links TRBV6-5 with TRBJ2-7; 7 bases line up with TRBD1. Germline lookup yields CDR1 MNHEY and CDR2 SVGAGI. V lost 5 bases, J lost 8 bases, and 9 bases stayed unmatched. The CDR3 is 13 amino acids. The CDR3 reads CASSPPGQHKQYF. As DNA, the CDR3 is TGTGCCAGCAGTCCCCCGGGACAGCATAAGCAGTACTTC.

The V gene is TRBV15, the J gene TRBJ2-1, with D uncertain. The V and J ends lost 0 bases and 2 bases respectively, with 11 bases between them. Germline CDR1 and CDR2: LNHNV and YYDKDF (reference sequence). The CDR3 spans 16 residues. The CDR3 DNA reads as TGTGCCACCAGCAGAGACTCCTCCCGTACCTACAATGAGCAGTTCTTC. Protein sequence: CATSRDSSRTYNEQFF.

This clone was recorded only once. CDR3 DNA sequence: TGTGCCAGCAGCCTGACAGGTGAAGCTTTCTTT. Translating gives CASSLTGEAFF. The rearrangement links TRBV7-2 to TRBJ1-1; a possible D gene is TRBD1 (6 bases). This CDR3 region has 11 residues. V was trimmed by 5 bases and J by 7 bases, leaving 8 bases between them. The V gene's germline CDR1 is SGHTA and CDR2 FQGNSA.

This chain links TRBV5-4 with TRBJ2-7; D not resolved. This CDR3 is 13 amino acids long. Trimming removed 4 bases from V and 3 bases from J, with 11 bases in between. Germline CDR1 is SGHNT and CDR2 is YYREEE (reference sequence). For the CDR3, the DNA is TGTGCCAGCAGCCAAATACCGGGCTACGAGCAGTACTTC. It codes for CASSQIPGYEQYF.

This clone has only one observation. V gene TRBV7-2 combines with J gene TRBJ2-3; D might be TRBD2 (6 bases). Per the germline V gene, CDR1 is SGHTA and CDR2 is FQGNSA. This CDR3 is 14 amino acids long. V lost 8 bases and J 4 bases, leaving 16 bases between the germline ends. This CDR3 reads CASVMGGNADTQYF. CDR3 DNA sequence: TGTGCCAGCGTTATGGGCGGGAATGCAGATACGCAGTATTTT. The full variable domain, rest sourced from reference TRBV7-2 and TRBJ2-3, is GAGVSQSPSNKVTEKGKDVELRCDPISGHTALYWYRQSLGQGLEFLIYFQGNSAPDKSGLPSDRFSAERTGGSVSTLTIQRTQQEDSAVYLCASVMGGNADTQYFGPGTRLTVL.

The chain links TRBV5-1 to TRBJ2-7, with 10 bases lining up with TRBD1. Unmatched junction bases numbered 7, after V lost 6 bases and J lost 7 bases. This CDR3 has 13 residues. From germline, CDR1 is SGHRS and CDR2 YFSETQ. The CDR3 DNA is TGCGCCAGCACCCGCGGGACAGGGGTTGAGCAGTACTTC. Encoded protein: CASTRGTGVEQYF.

This sequence joins TRBV6-1 and TRBJ2-3; no clear D. The CDR3 totals 14 residues. V lost 2 bases and J lost 0, with 6 bases in between. Germline V gene sequence: CDR1 MNHNS, CDR2 SASEGT. CDR3 DNA: TGTGCCAGCAGTGAATGGGATAGCACAGATACGCAGTATTTT. It codes for CASSEWDSTDTQYF.

The rearrangement uses TRBV5-1 and TRBJ2-3, with a weak D call TRBD1 (6 bases). The CDR3 totals 16 residues. V dropped 6 bases and J dropped 0 bases, with 17 bases sitting between them. CDR1 SGHRS and CDR2 YFSETQ come from the germline V gene. CDR3 sequence reads: CASKLNREVSTDTQYF. CDR3 DNA: TGCGCCAGCAAGTTGAACAGGGAAGTCAGCACAGATACGCAGTATTTT.

This clone was seen a few times. The V call is TRBV6-5, the J call TRBJ1-1; D is unresolved. The ends were cut back, 6 bases at V and 7 bases at J, with 12 bases in the middle. CDR3 length: 12 amino acids. The V gene's germline CDR1 is MNHEY and CDR2 SVGAGI. The CDR3 spells CASRPGVGEAFF. Written as DNA, the CDR3 is TGTGCCAGCAGACCCGGGGTGGGTGAAGCTTTCTTT.